This T cell receptor (beta chain) comes out of a study of control samples from healthy donors and cancer patients. Using immunoSEQ multiplex PCR, the repertoire was profiled, and TCRdb retains in-frame clones only, with some absent. The table includes approximately 100,000 clones, 80% to 95% detected once. The clonotype originates from a human donor in good health. The donor label of this sample is uncertain. The sequenced sample consisted of blood.

The DNA for the CDR3 is TGTGCCTGGAGTGCAGGGCAGGGTCGAAACACCATATATTTT. Its translation is CAWSAGQGRNTIYF. This chain uses TRBV30 with TRBJ1-3; D is perhaps TRBD1 (5 bases). This CDR3 contains 14 residues. Germline V gene sequence: CDR1 GTSNPN, CDR2 SVGIG (reference sequence). With 1 base removed from V and 5 bases from J, the gap between germline ends came to 12 bases.